This T cell receptor (beta chain) was observed in a study of identical twins. Whole-study results and caveats: There were fewer insertions in abundant cord blood beta clonotypes, but memory repertoires showed no such pattern. These conclusions were based on statistical analysis (cross-sectional, not following the same donors). With monozygotic twins, out-of-frame TCR alpha sharing exceeded what models estimated.

A universal primer binding site was introduced by template switching. The final cDNA contained unique molecular identifiers. MiXCR, run by TCRdb on the 5' RACE reads, gives a single entry per CDR3 protein. The sample carries hundreds of thousands of distinct CDR3 sequences, 9% to 15% recorded once. With respect to this clonotype: What it recognizes is unknown.

The CDR3 loop spans 14 amino acids. The ends were cut back, 3 bases at V and 7 bases at J, with 13 bases in the middle. Germline V gives CDR1 MNHEY, CDR2 SVGEGT. These data were also filed under a second study, of yellow fever vaccine responses in identical twins.

The sequencing sample was made of CD8+ T cells sorted from blood. This sequence was found in a woman aged 18-29 years in good health. The rearrangement uses TRBV6-2 or TRBV6-3 and TRBJ2-1; D gene unclear. This CDR3 is CASSYSRGSNEQFF. The CDR3 nucleotides read TGTGCCAGCAGTTATTCGCGCGGCAGTAATGAGCAGTTCTTC.